This T cell receptor beta chain was captured by sequencing in a study of shared clonotypes between healthy human individuals. Of note for this clone: The target antigen is unknown.

V lost 3 bases, J lost 6 bases, and 18 bases lay in between. The germline V gene has CDR1 LGHNA and CDR2 YNFKEQ. This CDR3 comprises 15 residues. Positively selected for CCR7, the CD45RO-negative cells used as naive CD8 cells excluded terminally differentiated effector memory CD45RA+ cells. For each subset, genomic DNA was distributed in equal portions over several immunoSEQ plates. Methods used by the authors: Junction-only immunoSEQ data arrived without quality scores, meaning filtering differed. The assay was immunoSEQ multiplex PCR, and TCRdb's table has in-frame clones only and misses some. Clone size and the V and J calls come from that table; the DNA yielded D and trimming. The table lists around 2,000,000 clones, just over 90% of them singletons. General study results and limits: Limitation of the genetic and exposure-history diversity represented came from the few donors.

This sequence was found in a man aged 18 to 30 in good health. Some clones in this sample may be carry-over from other donors' samples. Sequenced input: naive CD8+ T cells from PBMCs. The chain recombines TRBV4-2 with TRBJ2-7, with D maybe TRBD1 (6 bases). In nucleotides, the CDR3 is TGTGCCAGCAGCCACCGAGCCGGGACATTCCCCGAGCAGTACTTC. It specifies CASSHRAGTFPEQYF.